This T cell receptor beta chain was retrieved from a study of glioma-infiltrating T cells. CDR3 length: 14 amino acids. J was trimmed by 4 bases and V by 9 bases; bases with no gene match: 7. Germline-derived CDR1 and CDR2 are LGHNT and FRNRAP. This clonotype was found a few times. Using RNA template, CDR3s of TCR alpha and beta were amplified with iRepertoire arm-PCR. TCRdb fed the multiplex PCR reads into MiXCR, producing one record per CDR3 protein. The data show approximately 90,000 distinct CDR3 sequences, with 20% to 25% seen just once and over 5% held by the top ten. The sequence came from a human donor with low-grade glioma or glioblastoma, undergoing nonglioma brain surgery, or in good health (not recorded which). What was sequenced was glioma tissue, nonneoplastic brain tissue, or PBMCs (not recorded which). The J gene is TRBJ2-2, the V gene TRBV12-5; 8 bases fit TRBD1. Written as DNA, the CDR3 is TGTGCTAGCAGGGGGCACGGCTTCACCGGGGAGCTGTTTTTT. It encodes CASRGHGFTGELFF.